The entry that follows covers one T cell receptor beta chain sequence. The CDR3 runs 15 residues. Germline V gene data show CDR1 as MNHEY and CDR2 as SMNVEV (reference sequence). Unmatched junction bases numbered 5, after V lost 0 bases and J lost 4 bases. This entry is derived from a study of blood T cell repertoires in COVID-19. The wider study: The samples span acute and convalescent COVID-19 from the United States, Italy and Spain. T cells, B-cell-depleted T cells, or PBMCs provided the cDNA or gDNA that served as material.

Authors' data handling: It was from reference gene primer amplification that nucleated cell counts were estimated. Assay: immunoSEQ multiplex PCR; the TCRdb copy retains only in-frame clones and omits some. V and J calls and clone size are as listed in that table; D and trimming were resolved from the DNA. Of about 40,000 clones in the sample, about 86% are singletons; the top ten hold nearly 25%. The sequencing input was peripheral blood. J is TRBJ1-1 and V is TRBV27, with 7 nucleotides matching TRBD1. The TCR sequence derives from a human donor with acute or convalescent COVID-19. The donor label of this sample is uncertain. The CDR3, as DNA: TGTGCCAGCAGTTTATCTGACCAGGGGGGCACTGAAGCTTTCTTT. Its protein product is CASSLSDQGGTEAFF.